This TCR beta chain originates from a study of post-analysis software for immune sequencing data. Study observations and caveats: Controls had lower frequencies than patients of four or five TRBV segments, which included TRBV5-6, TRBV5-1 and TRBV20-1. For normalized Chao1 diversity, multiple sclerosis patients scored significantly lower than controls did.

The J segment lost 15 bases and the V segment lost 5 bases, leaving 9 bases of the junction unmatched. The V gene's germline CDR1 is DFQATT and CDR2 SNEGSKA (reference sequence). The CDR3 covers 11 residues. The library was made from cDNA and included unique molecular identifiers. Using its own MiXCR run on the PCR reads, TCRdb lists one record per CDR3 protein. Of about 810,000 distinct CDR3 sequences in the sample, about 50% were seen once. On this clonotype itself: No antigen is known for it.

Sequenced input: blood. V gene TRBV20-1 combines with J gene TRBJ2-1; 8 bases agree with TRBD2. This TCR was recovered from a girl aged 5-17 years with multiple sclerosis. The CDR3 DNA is TGCAGTGCTGTCCTAGCGGGCGCCCGGTTCTTC. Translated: CSAVLAGARFF.